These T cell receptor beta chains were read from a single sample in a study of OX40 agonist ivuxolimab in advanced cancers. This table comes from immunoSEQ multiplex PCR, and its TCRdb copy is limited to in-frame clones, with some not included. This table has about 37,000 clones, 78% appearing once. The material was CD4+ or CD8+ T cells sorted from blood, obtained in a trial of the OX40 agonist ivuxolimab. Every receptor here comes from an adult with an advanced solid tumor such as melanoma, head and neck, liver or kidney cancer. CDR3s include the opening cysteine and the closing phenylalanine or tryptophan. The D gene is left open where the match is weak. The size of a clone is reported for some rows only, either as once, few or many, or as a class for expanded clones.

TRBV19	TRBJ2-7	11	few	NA	CATLSGVEQYF	TGTGCCACCCTATCAGGAGTCGAGCAGTACTTC
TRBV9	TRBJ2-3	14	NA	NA	CASSVALAGDTQYF	TGTGCCAGCAGCGTAGCCCTAGCTGGAGATACGCAGTATTTT
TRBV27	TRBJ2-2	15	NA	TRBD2	CASRRLAGVTGELFF	TGTGCCAGCAGGAGACTAGCGGGGGTTACCGGGGAGCTGTTTTTT
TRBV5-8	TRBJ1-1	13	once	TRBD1	CASSLRTGTEAFF	TGTGCCAGCAGCTTGAGGACAGGGACTGAAGCTTTCTTT
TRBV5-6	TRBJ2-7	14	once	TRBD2	CASSLELAGDEQYF	TGTGCCAGCAGCTTGGAGCTAGCGGGGGACGAGCAGTACTTC
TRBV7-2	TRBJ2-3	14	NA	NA	CASSLAIGADTQYF	TGTGCCAGCAGCTTAGCGATTGGAGCAGATACGCAGTATTTT
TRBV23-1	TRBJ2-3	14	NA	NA	CASSQKQREDTQYF	TGCGCCAGCAGTCAAAAACAGAGAGAAGATACGCAGTATTTT
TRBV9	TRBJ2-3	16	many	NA	CASSIRRGGETDTQYF	TGTGCCAGCAGCATCCGAAGGGGGGGGGAAACAGATACGCAGTATTTT
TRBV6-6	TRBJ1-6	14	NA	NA	CASSYGGGYSPLHF	TGTGCCAGCAGTTACGGCGGTGGGTATTCACCCCTCCACTTT
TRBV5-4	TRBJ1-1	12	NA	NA	CASMGEYTEAFF	TGTGCCAGCATGGGAGAATACACTGAAGCTTTCTTT
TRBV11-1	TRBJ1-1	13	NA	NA	CASSLGRNTEAFF	TGTGCCAGCAGCTTGGGGCGGAACACTGAAGCTTTCTTT
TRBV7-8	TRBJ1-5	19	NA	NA	CASSLAGLRGPMRNQPQHF	TGTGCCAGCAGCTTAGCTGGCCTCAGGGGACCCATGCGCAATCAGCCCCAGCATTTT
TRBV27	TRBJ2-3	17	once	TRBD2	CASSLVLAGGPEDTQYF	TGTGCCAGCAGTTTAGTCCTAGCGGGAGGGCCAGAAGATACGCAGTATTTT
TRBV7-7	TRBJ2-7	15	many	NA	CASSLGAGSAYEQYF	TGTGCCAGCAGCTTAGGGGCAGGGAGCGCCTACGAGCAGTACTTC
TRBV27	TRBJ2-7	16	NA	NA	CASSLYPGPTSYEQYF	TGTGCCAGCAGTTTATATCCGGGCCCGACCTCCTACGAGCAGTACTTC
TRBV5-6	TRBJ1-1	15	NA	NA	CASSAQAGWNTEAFF	TGTGCCAGCAGCGCCCAGGCCGGGTGGAACACTGAAGCTTTCTTT
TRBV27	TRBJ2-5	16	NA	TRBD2	CASSLSGLAARETQYF	TGTGCCAGCAGTTTATCGGGACTAGCGGCGCGAGAGACCCAGTACTTC
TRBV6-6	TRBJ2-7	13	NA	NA	CASSQVLNYEQYF	TGTGCCAGCAGCCAAGTGCTGAACTACGAGCAGTACTTC
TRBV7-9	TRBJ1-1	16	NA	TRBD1	CASSDRQGGGDTEAFF	TGTGCCAGCAGCGACCGACAGGGAGGGGGGGACACTGAAGCTTTCTTT
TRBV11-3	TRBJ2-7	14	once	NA	CASSLGDTNYEQYF	TGTGCCAGCAGCTTAGGGGACACCAACTACGAGCAGTATTTC
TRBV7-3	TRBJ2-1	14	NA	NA	CASSSPDRGNKQFF	TGTGCCAGCAGCTCCCCGGATAGGGGTAACAAGCAGTTCTTC
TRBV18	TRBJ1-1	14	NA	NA	CASSPPGLGTEAFF	TGTGCCAGCTCACCACCAGGGCTGGGCACTGAAGCTTTCTTT
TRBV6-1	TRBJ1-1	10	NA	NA	CASAYLEAFF	TGTGCCAGCGCTTACTTGGAAGCTTTCTTT
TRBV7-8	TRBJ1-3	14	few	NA	CASRPAGAGNTIYF	TGTGCCAGCAGACCTGCGGGTGCTGGAAACACCATATATTTT
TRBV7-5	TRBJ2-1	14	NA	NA	CARSLARVYNEQFF	TGTGCCAGAAGCTTAGCACGTGTTTACAATGAGCAGTTCTTC
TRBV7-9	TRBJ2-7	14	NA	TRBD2	CASSFPGLAYEQYF	TGTGCCAGCAGCTTTCCAGGACTAGCCTACGAGCAGTACTTC
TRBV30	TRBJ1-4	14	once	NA	CAWSKGATNEKLFF	TGTGCCTGGAGCAAAGGTGCAACTAATGAAAAACTGTTTTTT
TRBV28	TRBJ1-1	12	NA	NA	CASKGRTYEAFF	TGTGCCAGCAAGGGGAGGACTTACGAAGCTTTCTTT
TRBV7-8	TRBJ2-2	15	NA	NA	CASSLLGQDTGELFF	TGTGCCAGCAGCTTACTGGGGCAAGACACCGGGGAGCTGTTTTTT
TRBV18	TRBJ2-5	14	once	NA	CASSPYSDQETQYF	TGTGCCAGCTCACCATACAGTGATCAAGAGACCCAGTACTTC
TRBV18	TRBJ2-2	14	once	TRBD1	CASSTGQGAGELFF	TGTGCCAGCTCAACCGGACAGGGGGCCGGGGAGCTGTTTTTT
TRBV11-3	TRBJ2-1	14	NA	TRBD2	CASSRLAGSNEQFF	TGTGCCAGCAGCAGGCTAGCGGGCTCCAATGAGCAGTTCTTC
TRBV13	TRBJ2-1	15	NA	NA	CASSLGLERGHEQFF	TGTGCCAGCAGCTTAGGCCTAGAAAGGGGTCATGAGCAGTTCTTC
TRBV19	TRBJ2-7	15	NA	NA	CASNSGRWGSYEQYF	TGTGCCAGTAACTCCGGCCGATGGGGGAGCTACGAGCAGTACTTC
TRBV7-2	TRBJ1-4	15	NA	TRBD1	CASSITGGPNEKLFF	TGTGCCAGCAGCATAACAGGGGGACCTAATGAAAAACTGTTTTTT
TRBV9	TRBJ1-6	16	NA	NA	CASSVGRGWGNSPLHF	TGTGCCAGCAGCGTAGGACGGGGGTGGGGGAATTCACCCCTCCACTTT
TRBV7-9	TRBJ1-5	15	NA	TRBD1	CASSLEEGAGQPQHF	TGTGCCAGCAGCTTAGAGGAGGGGGCCGGACAGCCCCAGCATTTT
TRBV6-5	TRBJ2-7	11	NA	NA	CASSYVYEQYF	TGTGCCAGCAGTTACGTCTACGAGCAGTACTTC
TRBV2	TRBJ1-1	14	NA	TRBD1	CASIKQGAFTEAFF	TGTGCCAGCATTAAACAGGGGGCATTCACTGAAGCTTTCTTT
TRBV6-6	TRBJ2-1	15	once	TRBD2	CASSYMSSGYNEQFF	TGTGCCAGCAGTTATATGTCTAGCGGGTACAATGAGCAGTTCTTC
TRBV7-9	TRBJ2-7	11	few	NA	CASEGDYEQYF	TGTGCCAGCGAAGGGGACTACGAGCAGTACTTC
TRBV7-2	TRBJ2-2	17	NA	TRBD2	CASSPRTSGGASGELFF	TGTGCCAGCAGCCCTAGGACTAGCGGGGGTGCATCCGGGGAGCTGTTTTTT
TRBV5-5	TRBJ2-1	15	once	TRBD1	CASTQFDTGVEEQFF	TGTGCCAGCACCCAATTCGATACAGGGGTAGAGGAGCAGTTCTTC
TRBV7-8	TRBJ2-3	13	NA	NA	CASSPLGTDTQYF	TGTGCCAGCAGCCCTTTAGGTACAGATACGCAGTATTTT
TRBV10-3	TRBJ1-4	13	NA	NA	CAISEVRDEKLFF	TGTGCCATCAGTGAGGTCAGGGATGAAAAACTGTTTTTT